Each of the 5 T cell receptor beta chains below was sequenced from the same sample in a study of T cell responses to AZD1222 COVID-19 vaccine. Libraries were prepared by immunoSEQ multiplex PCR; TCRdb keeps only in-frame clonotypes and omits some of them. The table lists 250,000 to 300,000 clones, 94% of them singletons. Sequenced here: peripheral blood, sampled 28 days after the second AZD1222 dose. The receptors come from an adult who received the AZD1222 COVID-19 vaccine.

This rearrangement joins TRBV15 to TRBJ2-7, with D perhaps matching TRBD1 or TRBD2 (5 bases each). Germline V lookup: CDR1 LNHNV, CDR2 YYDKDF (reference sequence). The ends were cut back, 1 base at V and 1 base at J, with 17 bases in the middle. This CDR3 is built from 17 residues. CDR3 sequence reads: CATSRVTNRDVSYEQYF. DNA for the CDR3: TGTGCCACCAGCAGAGTTACGAACCGGGACGTATCCTACGAGCAGTACTTC.

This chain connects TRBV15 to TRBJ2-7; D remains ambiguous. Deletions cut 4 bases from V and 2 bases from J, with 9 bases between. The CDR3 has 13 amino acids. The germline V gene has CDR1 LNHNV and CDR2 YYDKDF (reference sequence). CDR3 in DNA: TGTGCCACCAGCATCCAACGCGCCTACGAGCAGTACTTC. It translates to CATSIQRAYEQYF.

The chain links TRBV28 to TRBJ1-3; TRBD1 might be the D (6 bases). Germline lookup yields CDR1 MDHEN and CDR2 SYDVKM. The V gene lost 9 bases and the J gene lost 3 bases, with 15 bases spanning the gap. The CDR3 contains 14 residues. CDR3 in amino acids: CASRQGLGGNTIYF. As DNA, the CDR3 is TGTGCCAGTAGGCAGGGGCTAGGTGGAAACACCATATATTTT.

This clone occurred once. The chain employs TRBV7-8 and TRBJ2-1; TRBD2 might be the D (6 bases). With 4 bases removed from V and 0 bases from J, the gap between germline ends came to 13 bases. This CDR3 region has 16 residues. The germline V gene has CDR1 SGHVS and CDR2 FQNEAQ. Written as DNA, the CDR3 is TGTGCCAGCAGCTACCACCTAGCGAGCTCCTACAATGAGCAGTTCTTC. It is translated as CASSYHLASSYNEQFF.

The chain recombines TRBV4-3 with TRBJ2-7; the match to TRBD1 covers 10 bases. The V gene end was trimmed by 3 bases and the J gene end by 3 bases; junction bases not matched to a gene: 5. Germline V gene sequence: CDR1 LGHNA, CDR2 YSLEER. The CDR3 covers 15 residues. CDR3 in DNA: TGCGCCAGCAGCCAGGGGACAGGGGAGGGCTACGAGCAGTACTTC. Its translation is CASSQGTGEGYEQYF.